Given below is one T cell receptor beta chain in context. Its antigen remains unknown. This sample is part of a study of cytomegalovirus exposure and HLA in healthy donors. Study results and caveats: One later analysis, an examination of the 120 or so validation repertoires, found that first-cohort TCR clusters tended to co-occur in them. The study listed roughly 160 cytomegalovirus-associated TCR beta chains. Among the CMV-associated chains, a few were confirmed in vitro as specific for CMV antigens. Reports credit the classifier with highly specific, highly sensitive diagnosis of cytomegalovirus status.

Sequencing was performed with immunoSEQ multiplex PCR; in TCRdb, only in-frame clones are kept and a portion is missing. The top ten clones hold 4.5% to 7% of a sample with 220,000 or so clones, less than 85% of them seen once. The CDR3 is 14 amino acids. V was clipped by 7 bases and J by 2 bases, with 14 bases between them. In germline, CDR1 is MNHNS, CDR2 SASEGT. Sequenced input: PBMCs. V gene TRBV6-1 combines with J gene TRBJ1-1; D is possibly TRBD1 (6 bases). The origin of this receptor is a woman under 30 in good health and CMV-seronegative. The CDR3 spells CASTPGQPNTEAFF. The CDR3 DNA reads TGTGCCAGCACCCCTGGACAGCCCAACACTGAAGCTTTCTTT.